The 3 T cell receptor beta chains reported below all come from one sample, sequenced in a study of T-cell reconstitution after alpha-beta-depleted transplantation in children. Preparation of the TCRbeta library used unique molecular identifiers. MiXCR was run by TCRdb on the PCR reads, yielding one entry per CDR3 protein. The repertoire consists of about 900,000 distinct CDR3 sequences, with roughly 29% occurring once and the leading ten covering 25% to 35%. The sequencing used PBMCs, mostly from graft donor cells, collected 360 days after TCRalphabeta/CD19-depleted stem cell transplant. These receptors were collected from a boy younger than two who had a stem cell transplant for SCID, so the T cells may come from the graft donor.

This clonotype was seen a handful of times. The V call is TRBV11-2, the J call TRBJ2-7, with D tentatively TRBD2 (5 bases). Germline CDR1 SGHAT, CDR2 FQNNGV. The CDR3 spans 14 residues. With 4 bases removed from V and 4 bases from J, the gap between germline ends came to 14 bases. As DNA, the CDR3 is TGTGCCAGCAGCTCAACCATGCGCGGGTACGAGCAGTACTTC. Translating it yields CASSSTMRGYEQYF.

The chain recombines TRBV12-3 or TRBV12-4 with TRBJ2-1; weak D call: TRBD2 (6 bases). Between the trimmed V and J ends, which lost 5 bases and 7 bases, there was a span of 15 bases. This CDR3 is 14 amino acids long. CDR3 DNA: TGTGCCAGCAGTGCGGGATCCTCAACGAATGAGCAGTTCTTC. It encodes CASSAGSSTNEQFF.

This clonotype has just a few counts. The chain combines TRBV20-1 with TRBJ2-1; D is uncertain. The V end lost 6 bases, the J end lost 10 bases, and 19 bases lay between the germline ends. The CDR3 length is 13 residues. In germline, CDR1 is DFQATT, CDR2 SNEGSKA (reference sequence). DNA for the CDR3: TGCAGTGCAAACTCCGCTAATCACGGGGAGCAGTTCTTC. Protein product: CSANSANHGEQFF.